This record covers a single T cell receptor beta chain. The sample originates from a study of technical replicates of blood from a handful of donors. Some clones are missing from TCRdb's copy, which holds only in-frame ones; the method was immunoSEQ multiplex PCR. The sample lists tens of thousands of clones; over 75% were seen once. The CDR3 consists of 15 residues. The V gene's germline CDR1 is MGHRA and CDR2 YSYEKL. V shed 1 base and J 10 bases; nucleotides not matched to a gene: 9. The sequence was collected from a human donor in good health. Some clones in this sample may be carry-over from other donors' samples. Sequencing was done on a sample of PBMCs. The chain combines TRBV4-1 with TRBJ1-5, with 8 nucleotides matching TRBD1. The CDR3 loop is CASSQVVGQGFPQHF. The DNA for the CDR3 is TGCGCCAGCAGCCAAGTTGTTGGACAGGGCTTTCCCCAGCATTTT.